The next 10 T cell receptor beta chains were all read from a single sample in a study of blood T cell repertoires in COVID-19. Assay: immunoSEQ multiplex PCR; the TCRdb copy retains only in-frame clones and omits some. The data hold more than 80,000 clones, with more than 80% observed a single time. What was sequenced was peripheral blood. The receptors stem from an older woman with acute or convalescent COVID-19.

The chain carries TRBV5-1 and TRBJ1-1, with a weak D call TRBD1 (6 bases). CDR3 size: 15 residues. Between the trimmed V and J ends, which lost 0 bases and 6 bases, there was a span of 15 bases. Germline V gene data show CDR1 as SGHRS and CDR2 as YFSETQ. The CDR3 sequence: CASSLDPQGQAEAFF. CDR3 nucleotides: TGCGCCAGCAGCTTGGATCCCCAGGGGCAGGCTGAAGCTTTCTTT. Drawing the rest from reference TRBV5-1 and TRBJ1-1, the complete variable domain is KAGVTQTPRYLIKTRGQQVTLSCSPISGHRSVSWYQQTPGQGLQFLFEYFSETQRNKGNFPGRFSGRQFSNSRSEMNVSTLELGDSALYLCASSLDPQGQAEAFFGQGTRLTVV.

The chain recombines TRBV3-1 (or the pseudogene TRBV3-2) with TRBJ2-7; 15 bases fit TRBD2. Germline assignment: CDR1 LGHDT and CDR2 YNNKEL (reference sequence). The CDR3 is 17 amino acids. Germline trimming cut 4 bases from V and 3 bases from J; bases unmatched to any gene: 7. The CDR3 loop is CASSPGLAGGRLYEQYF. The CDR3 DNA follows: TGTGCCAGCAGCCCGGGACTAGCGGGAGGACGCCTCTACGAGCAGTACTTC.

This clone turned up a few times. CDR3 DNA: TGCGCCAGCAGTCAATCGGCGCGGCAGGGGCCCTCCAGCACTGAAGCTTTCTTT. It yields the protein CASSQSARQGPSSTEAFF. The J gene is TRBJ1-1, the V gene TRBV23-1; a weak D match, TRBD1 (6 bases). TRBV23-1 is assigned to the ORF class and has an uncertain function. V shed 0 bases and J shed 4 bases, with 21 bases lying between them. The CDR3 totals 18 residues.

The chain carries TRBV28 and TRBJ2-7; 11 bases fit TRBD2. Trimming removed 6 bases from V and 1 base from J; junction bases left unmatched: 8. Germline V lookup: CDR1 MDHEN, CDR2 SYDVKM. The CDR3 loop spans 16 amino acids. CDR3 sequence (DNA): TGTGCCAGCAGGGGGACTAGCGGCGACTATTCCTACGAGCAGTACTTC. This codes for CASRGTSGDYSYEQYF.

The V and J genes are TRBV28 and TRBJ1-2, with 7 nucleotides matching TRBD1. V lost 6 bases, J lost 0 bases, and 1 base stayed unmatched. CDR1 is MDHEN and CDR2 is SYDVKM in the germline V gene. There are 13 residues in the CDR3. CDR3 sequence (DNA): TGTGCCAGCAGAGGGACAGCTAACTATGGCTACACCTTC. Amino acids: CASRGTANYGYTF.

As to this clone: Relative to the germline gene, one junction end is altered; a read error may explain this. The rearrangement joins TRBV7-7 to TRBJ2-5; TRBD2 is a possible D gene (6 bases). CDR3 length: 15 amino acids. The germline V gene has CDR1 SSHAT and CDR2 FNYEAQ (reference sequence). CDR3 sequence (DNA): TGTGCTAGCAGCTTGGTAGCGGACTTCCAAGAGACCCAGTACTTC. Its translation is CASSLVADFQETQYF.

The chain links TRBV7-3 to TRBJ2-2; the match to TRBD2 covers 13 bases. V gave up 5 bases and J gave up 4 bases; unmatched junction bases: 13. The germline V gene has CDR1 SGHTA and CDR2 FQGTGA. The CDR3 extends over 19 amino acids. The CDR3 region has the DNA TGTGCCAGCAGCCTACGTGGACTAGCGGGAGCCGGGGTCACCGGGGAGCTGTTTTTT. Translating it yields CASSLRGLAGAGVTGELFF.

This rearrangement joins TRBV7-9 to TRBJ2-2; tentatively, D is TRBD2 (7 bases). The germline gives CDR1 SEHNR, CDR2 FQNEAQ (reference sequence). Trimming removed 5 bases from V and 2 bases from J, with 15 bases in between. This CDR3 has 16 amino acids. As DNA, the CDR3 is TGTGCCAGCAGCGAACAGGGACTACCTAACACCGGGGAGCTGTTTTTT. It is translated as CASSEQGLPNTGELFF.

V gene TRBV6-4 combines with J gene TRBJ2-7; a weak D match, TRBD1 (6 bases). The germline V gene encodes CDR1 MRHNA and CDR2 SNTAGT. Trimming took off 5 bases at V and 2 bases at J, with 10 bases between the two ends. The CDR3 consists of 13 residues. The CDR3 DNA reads TGTGCCAGCAGTAGGGACAAACCCTACGAGCAGTACTTC. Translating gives CASSRDKPYEQYF.

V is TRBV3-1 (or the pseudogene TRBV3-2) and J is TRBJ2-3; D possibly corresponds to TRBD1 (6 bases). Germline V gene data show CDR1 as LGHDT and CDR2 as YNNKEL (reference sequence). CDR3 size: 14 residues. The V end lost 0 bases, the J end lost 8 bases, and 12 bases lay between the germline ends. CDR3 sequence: CASSQDSGQTTQYF. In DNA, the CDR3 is TGTGCCAGCAGCCAAGACTCGGGACAAACTACGCAGTATTTT.